The table lists the clone carrying this TCR beta chain with a few counts. The CDR3 covers 12 residues. Trimming cost V 7 bases and J 4 bases, with 7 bases left between them. The germline V gene encodes CDR1 ENHRY and CDR2 SYGVKD. Noted time point: patch test 3, about 24 weeks after DPC sensitization. Treatment here: therapeutic diphenylcyclopropenone sensitization with weekly scalp DPC. These data are taken from a study of human T cells and chemical hapten exposure. TCRdb used MiXCR to reprocess the RACE reads, holding one entry per CDR3 protein. The sample has roughly 200,000 distinct CDR3 sequences, approximately 24% seen once.

The chain employs TRBV10-3 and TRBJ2-2, with TRBD2 as a possible D gene (5 bases). The receptor was isolated from a woman between 35 and 50 years old with alopecia areata. Some clones in this sample may be carry-over from other donors' samples. Source: whole blood, taken in connection with sensitization to the hapten diphenylcyclopropenone (DPC). CDR3 DNA sequence: TGTGCCATCACGGCGGGCACCGGGGAGCTGTTTTTT. It codes for CAITAGTGELFF.